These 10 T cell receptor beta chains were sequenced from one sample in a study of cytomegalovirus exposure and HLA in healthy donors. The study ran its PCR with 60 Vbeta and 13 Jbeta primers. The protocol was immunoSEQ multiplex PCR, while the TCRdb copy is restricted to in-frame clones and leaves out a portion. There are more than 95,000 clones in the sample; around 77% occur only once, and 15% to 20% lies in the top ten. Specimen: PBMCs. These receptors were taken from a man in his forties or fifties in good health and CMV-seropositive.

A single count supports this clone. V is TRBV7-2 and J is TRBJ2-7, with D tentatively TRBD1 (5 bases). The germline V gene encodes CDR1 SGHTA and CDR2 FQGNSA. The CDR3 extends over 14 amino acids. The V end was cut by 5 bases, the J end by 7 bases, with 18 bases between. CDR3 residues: CASSAQGSIKEQYF. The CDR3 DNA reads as TGTGCCAGCAGCGCCCAGGGATCAATTAAGGAGCAGTACTTC. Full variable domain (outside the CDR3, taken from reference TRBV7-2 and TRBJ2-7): GAGVSQSPSNKVTEKGKDVELRCDPISGHTALYWYRQSLGQGLEFLIYFQGNSAPDKSGLPSDRFSAERTGGSVSTLTIQRTQQEDSAVYLCASSAQGSIKEQYFGPGTRLTVT.

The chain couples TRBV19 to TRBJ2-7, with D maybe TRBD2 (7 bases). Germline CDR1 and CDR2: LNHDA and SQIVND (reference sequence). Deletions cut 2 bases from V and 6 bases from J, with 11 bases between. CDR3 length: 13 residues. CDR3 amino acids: CASSITAGAEQYF. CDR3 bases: TGTGCCAGTAGTATAACGGCGGGGGCCGAGCAGTACTTC.

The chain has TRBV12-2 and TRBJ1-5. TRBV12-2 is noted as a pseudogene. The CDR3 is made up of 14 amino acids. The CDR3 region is CASRFAFTGQPQHF. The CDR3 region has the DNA TGTGCAAGTCGCTTCGCATTTACGGGTCAGCCCCAGCATTTT.

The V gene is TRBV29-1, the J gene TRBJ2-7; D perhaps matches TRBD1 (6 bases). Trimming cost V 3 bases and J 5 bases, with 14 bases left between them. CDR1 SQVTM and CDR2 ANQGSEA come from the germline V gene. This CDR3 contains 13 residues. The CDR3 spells CSVDQGGSDEQYF. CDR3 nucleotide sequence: TGCAGCGTTGATCAAGGGGGTTCAGACGAGCAGTACTTC.

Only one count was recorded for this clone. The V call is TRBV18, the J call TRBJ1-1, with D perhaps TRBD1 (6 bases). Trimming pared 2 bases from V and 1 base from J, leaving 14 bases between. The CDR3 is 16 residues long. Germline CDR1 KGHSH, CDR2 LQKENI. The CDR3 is CASSPVTGSENTEAFF. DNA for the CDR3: TGTGCCAGCTCACCAGTGACAGGATCGGAGAACACTGAAGCTTTCTTT.

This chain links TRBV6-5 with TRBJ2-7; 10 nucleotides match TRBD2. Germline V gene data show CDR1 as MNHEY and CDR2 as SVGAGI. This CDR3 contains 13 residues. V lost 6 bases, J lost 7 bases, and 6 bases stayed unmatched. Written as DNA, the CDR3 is TGTGCCAGCAGGGCTAGCGGGAGCCTTGAGCAGTACTTC. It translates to CASRASGSLEQYF.

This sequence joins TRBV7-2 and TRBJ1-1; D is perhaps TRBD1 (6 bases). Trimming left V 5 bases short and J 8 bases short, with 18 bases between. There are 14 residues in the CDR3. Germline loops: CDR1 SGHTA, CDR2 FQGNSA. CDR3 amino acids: CASSLQGRSAEAFF. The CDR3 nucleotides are TGTGCCAGCAGCCTACAGGGTAGATCTGCAGAAGCTTTCTTT.

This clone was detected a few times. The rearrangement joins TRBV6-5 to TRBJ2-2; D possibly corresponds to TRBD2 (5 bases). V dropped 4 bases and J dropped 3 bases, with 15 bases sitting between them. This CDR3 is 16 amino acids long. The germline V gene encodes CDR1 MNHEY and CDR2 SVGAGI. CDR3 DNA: TGTGCCAGCAGTTCCCTGACTACATTTTACACCGGGGAGCTGTTTTTT. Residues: CASSSLTTFYTGELFF.

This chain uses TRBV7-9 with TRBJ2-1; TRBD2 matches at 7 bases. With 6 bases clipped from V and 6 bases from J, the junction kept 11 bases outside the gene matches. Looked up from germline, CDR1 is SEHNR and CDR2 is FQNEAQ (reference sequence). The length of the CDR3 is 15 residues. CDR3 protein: CASSHPQGGVNEQFF. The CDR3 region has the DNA TGTGCCAGCAGTCACCCCCAGGGAGGGGTCAATGAGCAGTTCTTC.

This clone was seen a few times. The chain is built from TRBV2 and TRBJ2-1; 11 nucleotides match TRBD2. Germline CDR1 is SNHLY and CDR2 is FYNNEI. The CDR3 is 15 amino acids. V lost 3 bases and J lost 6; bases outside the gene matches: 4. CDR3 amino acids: CASSDELAGANEQFF. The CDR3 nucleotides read TGTGCCAGCAGTGACGAACTAGCGGGAGCCAATGAGCAGTTCTTC.